These T cell receptor beta chains were read from a single sample in a study of blood T cell repertoires in COVID-19. The assay was immunoSEQ multiplex PCR, and TCRdb's table has in-frame clones only and misses some. The profile covers about 110,000 clones, with approximately 88% appearing a single time and roughly 4.9% taken by the ten largest. Material: peripheral blood. These receptors all stem from a man in his forties with active or convalescent COVID-19. Both conserved end residues are part of each CDR3. Fields, in order: J gene, clone size, D gene, V gene, CDR3 protein, CDR3 DNA. D genes are given only for firm matches. Expanded clones get a size class; other rows say once, few or many, or leave the size out.

>TRBJ1-1|.|.|TRBV18
CASSKEMNTEAFF
TGTGCCAGCTCAAAAGAGATGAACACTGAAGCTTTCTTT
>TRBJ1-4|.|.|TRBV7-2
CASSPQGATNEKLFF
TGTGCCAGCAGCCCACAGGGCGCAACTAATGAAAAACTGTTTTTT
>TRBJ1-1|.|TRBD1|TRBV18
CASSPVQGAEAFF
TGTGCCAGCTCACCCGTACAGGGGGCTGAAGCTTTCTTT
>TRBJ2-7|.|TRBD2|TRBV5-4
CASSFSGGYGEQYF
TGTGCCAGCAGCTTTAGCGGGGGTTATGGCGAGCAGTACTTC
>TRBJ2-7|.|TRBD2|TRBV6-2/TRBV6-3
CASSSTTSGRVGEQYF
TGTGCCAGCAGTTCCACAACTAGCGGGAGGGTCGGAGAGCAGTACTTC
>TRBJ2-7|.|TRBD2|TRBV19
CASSSSGGDYSSYEQYF
TGTGCCAGTAGTTCGTCCGGGGGGGACTACAGCTCCTACGAGCAGTACTTC
>TRBJ1-1|.|TRBD1|TRBV7-2
CASSFGTVNTEAFF
TGTGCCAGCAGCTTTGGGACAGTTAACACTGAAGCTTTCTTT
>TRBJ2-3|.|.|TRBV6-6
CASRGGATFTDTQYF
TGTGCCAGCCGAGGGGGGGCCACATTCACAGATACGCAGTATTTT
>TRBJ2-3|.|TRBD2|TRBV7-3
CASSLDGTSGSLSTDTQYF
TGTGCCAGCAGCTTAGACGGGACTAGCGGGAGCTTAAGCACAGATACGCAGTATTTT
>TRBJ2-6|.|TRBD1|TRBV28
CASSSGFSRTGGLVRSNVLTF
TGTGCCAGCAGTTCAGGATTTTCACGGACAGGGGGTTTGGTCCGGTCCAACGTCCTGACTTTC
>TRBJ2-1|.|TRBD2|TRBV14
CASSILAGGQGEQFF
TGTGCCAGCAGCATACTAGCGGGAGGGCAGGGTGAGCAGTTCTTC
>TRBJ2-4|.|TRBD1|TRBV30
CAWSVGGQGKNIQYF
TGTGCCTGGAGTGTAGGGGGACAGGGTAAAAACATTCAGTACTTC
>TRBJ1-5|once|.|TRBV3-1/TRBV3-2
CASSQAAGQPQHF
TGTGCCAGCAGCCAAGCTGCGGGGCAGCCCCAGCATTTT
>TRBJ2-1|.|TRBD2|TRBV7-2
CASSLLAGMGGEQFF
TGTGCCAGCAGCTTACTAGCGGGAATGGGGGGTGAGCAGTTCTTC
>TRBJ2-7|.|.|TRBV27
CASSLNGAVPLYEQYF
TGTGCCAGCAGTTTAAATGGGGCGGTCCCCTTATACGAGCAGTACTTC
>TRBJ2-1|.|.|TRBV5-5
CASSYAGTYNEQFF
TGTGCCAGCAGCTATGCGGGAACCTACAATGAGCAGTTCTTC
>TRBJ1-1|.|TRBD1|TRBV28
CASSSPGQMNTEAFF
TGTGCCAGCAGTTCACCGGGACAGATGAACACTGAAGCTTTCTTT
>TRBJ2-3|.|TRBD2|TRBV11-2
CASSLDGGRNTDTQYF
TGTGCCAGCAGCTTAGACGGCGGGAGGAACACAGATACGCAGTATTTT
>TRBJ1-2|once|TRBD1|TRBV6-5
CASSYRDRGNYGYTF
TGTGCCAGCAGCTACCGGGACAGGGGCAACTATGGCTACACCTTC
>TRBJ2-7|few|TRBD2|TRBV10-3
CATKSGTSDFSYEQYF
TGTGCCACAAAATCCGGGACTAGCGACTTCTCCTACGAGCAGTACTTC
>TRBJ1-1|.|.|TRBV19
CASSRPQDTNTEAFF
TGTGCCAGTAGTCGCCCACAGGATACCAACACTGAAGCTTTCTTT
>TRBJ2-7|.|.|TRBV5-4
CASSPARSIGTYEQYF
TGTGCCAGCAGCCCGGCGCGGAGTATAGGAACCTACGAGCAGTACTTC
>TRBJ1-1|.|.|TRBV5-1
CASRWSGEGTEAFF
TGCGCCAGCAGGTGGTCGGGTGAAGGCACTGAAGCTTTCTTT
>TRBJ2-7|once|TRBD2|TRBV30
CAWSGPTAGVGYEQYF
TGTGCCTGGAGTGGACCCACCGCGGGAGTAGGCTACGAGCAGTACTTC
>TRBJ1-3|.|TRBD1|TRBV30
CAWSPDFPGQGPGNTIYF
TGTGCCTGGTCACCCGATTTTCCGGGACAGGGACCTGGAAACACCATATATTTT
>TRBJ2-1|.|.|TRBV5-8
CASRPKYSSSYNEQFF
TGTGCCAGCCGCCCAAAGTATAGTTCATCCTACAATGAGCAGTTCTTC
>TRBJ1-1|.|.|TRBV28
CASTLSGGKGEAFF
TGTGCCAGCACCCTATCGGGGGGTAAGGGTGAAGCTTTCTTT
>TRBJ2-3|.|.|TRBV19
CASSLGGRTDTQYF
TGTGCCAGTAGTCTCGGGGGACGCACAGATACGCAGTATTTT
>TRBJ2-2|.|TRBD1|TRBV25-1
CASSDPGQGAGTGELFF
TGTGCCAGCAGTGACCCCGGACAGGGGGCGGGCACCGGGGAGCTGTTTTTT
>TRBJ2-2|.|TRBD2|TRBV4-1
CASSQNPSGSLAGELFF
TGCGCCAGCAGCCAAAATCCTAGCGGGAGTCTGGCCGGGGAGCTGTTTTTT
>TRBJ1-2|.|.|TRBV6-5
CASSSQGNGYTF
TGTGCCAGCAGTTCCCAGGGGAATGGCTACACCTTC
>TRBJ2-3|.|TRBD2|TRBV24-1
CATSDLSGRAPDTQYF
TGTGCCACCAGTGATTTGAGCGGGAGGGCCCCAGATACGCAGTATTTT
>TRBJ1-1|.|.|TRBV19
CASSFDGVNTEAFF
TGTGCCAGTAGTTTTGACGGAGTGAACACTGAAGCTTTCTTT
>TRBJ1-2|.|.|TRBV30
CAWRTGGYGYTF
TGTGCCTGGAGGACGGGGGGCTATGGCTACACCTTC
>TRBJ1-4|.|TRBD1|TRBV5-1
CASSMGQGGEKLFF
TGCGCCAGCAGCATGGGACAGGGTGGTGAAAAACTGTTTTTT
>TRBJ1-1|.|.|TRBV30
CAWRFGGYGGGEAFF
TGTGCCTGGAGGTTTGGGGGCTATGGAGGTGGTGAAGCTTTCTTT
>TRBJ1-3|.|TRBD1|TRBV7-3
CASSLVTDRERLPSSGNTIYF
TGTGCCAGCAGCTTAGTCACGGACAGGGAAAGACTACCGAGCTCTGGAAACACCATATATTTT
>TRBJ2-5|.|.|TRBV7-2
CASSPPGGQETQYF
TGTGCCAGCAGCCCCCCTGGAGGGCAAGAGACCCAGTACTTC
>TRBJ1-2|.|TRBD1|TRBV27
CASSGQGAFYGYTF
TGTGCCAGCAGCGGACAGGGGGCTTTTTATGGCTACACCTTC
>TRBJ2-1|.|TRBD2|TRBV6-5
CASSSLSGSSYNEQFF
TGTGCCAGCAGTTCTTTAAGCGGGAGCTCCTACAATGAGCAGTTCTTC